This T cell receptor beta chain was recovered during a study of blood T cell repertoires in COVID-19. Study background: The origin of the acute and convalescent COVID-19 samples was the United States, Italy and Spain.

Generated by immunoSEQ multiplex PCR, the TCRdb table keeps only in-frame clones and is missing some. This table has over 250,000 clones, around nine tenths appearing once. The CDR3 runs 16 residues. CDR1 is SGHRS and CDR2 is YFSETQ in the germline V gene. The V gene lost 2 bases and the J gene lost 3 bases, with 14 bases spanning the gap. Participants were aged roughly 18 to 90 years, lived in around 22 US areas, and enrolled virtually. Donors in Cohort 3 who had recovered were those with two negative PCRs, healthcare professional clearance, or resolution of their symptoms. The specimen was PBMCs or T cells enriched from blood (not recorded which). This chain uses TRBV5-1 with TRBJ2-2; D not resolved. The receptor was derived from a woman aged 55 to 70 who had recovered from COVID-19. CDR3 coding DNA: TGCGCCAGCAGCTTCTTCGGCACAGATGACACCGGGGAGCTGTTTTTT. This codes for CASSFFGTDDTGELFF.